Given below is one TCR beta chain in context. No antigen is known for it. A far larger clone is one base from this, pointing to a likely read error. V was pared by 4 bases and J by 4 bases, with 2 bases of the junction left unmatched. This CDR3 is 14 amino acids long. Germline loops: CDR1 SGHVS, CDR2 FQNEAQ. This library used roughly 370 ng RNA and molecular barcoded adaptors spanning alpha/delta and beta/gamma chains. TCRdb independently ran MiXCR on the reads; one entry per CDR3 protein. The sample includes more than 30,000 distinct CDR3 sequences, around 13% of them seen just once. Bone marrow was sampled from every patient at the time of active disease. These data come from a study of read filtering for tumor transcriptome and immune sequencing. Study observations and caveats: Approximately 77% of IR-seq clonotypes had a single read, yet these held roughly 3.8% of reads.

The sequence came from a donor older than 35 with multiple myeloma. Sequencing was done on a sample of a population of CD138-negative cells sorted from bone marrow. The V call is TRBV7-8, the J call TRBJ2-1, with 9 bases lining up with TRBD2. The CDR3: CASSSTSGYNEQFF. CDR3 coding DNA: TGTGCCAGCAGCTCGACTAGCGGATACAATGAGCAGTTCTTC. Looking up the rest from reference TRBV7-8 and TRBJ2-1 gives the full variable domain: GAGVSQSPRYKVAKRGQDVALRCDPISGHVSLFWYQQALGQGPEFLTYFQNEAQLDKSGLPSDRFFAERPEGSVSTLKIQRTQQEDSAVYLCASSSTSGYNEQFFGPGTRLTVL.